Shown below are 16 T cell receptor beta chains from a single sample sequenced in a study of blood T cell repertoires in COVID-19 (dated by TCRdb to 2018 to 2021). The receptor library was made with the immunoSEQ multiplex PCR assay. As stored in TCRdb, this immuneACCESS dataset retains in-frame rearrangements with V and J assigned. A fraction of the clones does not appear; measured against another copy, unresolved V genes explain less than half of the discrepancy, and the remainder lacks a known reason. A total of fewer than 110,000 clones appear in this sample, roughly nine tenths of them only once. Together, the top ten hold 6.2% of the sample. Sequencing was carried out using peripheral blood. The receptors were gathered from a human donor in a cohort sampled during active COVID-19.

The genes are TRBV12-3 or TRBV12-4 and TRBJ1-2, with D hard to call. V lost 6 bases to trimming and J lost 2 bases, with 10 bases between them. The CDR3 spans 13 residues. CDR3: CASRPSYNYGYTF. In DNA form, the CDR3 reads TGTGCCAGCAGACCAAGCTACAACTATGGCTACACCTTC.

The CDR3 DNA reads as TGTGCCAGTAGTTGGGGGCTTCAAGAGACCCAGTACTTC. Its translation is CASSWGLQETQYF. This rearrangement joins TRBV19 to TRBJ2-5; maybe TRBD1 (6 bases). Germline lookup yields CDR1 LNHDA and CDR2 SQIVND (reference sequence). CDR3 size: 13 residues. Trimming pared 5 bases from V and 2 bases from J, leaving 9 bases between.

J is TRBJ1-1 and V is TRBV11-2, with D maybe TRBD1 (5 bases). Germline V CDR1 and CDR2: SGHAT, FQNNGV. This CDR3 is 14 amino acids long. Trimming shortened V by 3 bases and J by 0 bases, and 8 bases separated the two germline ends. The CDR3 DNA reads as TGTGCCAGCAGCTTTGGACAACTGAACACTGAAGCTTTCTTT. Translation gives CASSFGQLNTEAFF. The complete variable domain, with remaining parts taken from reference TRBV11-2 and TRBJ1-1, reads EAGVAQSPRYKIIEKRQSVAFWCNPISGHATLYWYQQILGQGPKLLIQFQNNGVVDDSQLPKDRFSAERLKGVDSTLKIQPAKLEDSAVYLCASSFGQLNTEAFFGQGTRLTVV.

CDR3 amino acids: CAPSPYGGLEQYF. CDR3 bases: TGTGCTCCGTCCCCCTACGGTGGTCTTGAGCAGTACTTC. The gene calls are TRBV12-5 and TRBJ2-7; the D is unclear. The V gene's germline CDR1 is LGHNT and CDR2 FRNRAP. Trimming removed 11 bases at V and 7 bases at J, with 21 bases between. CDR3 length: 13 amino acids.

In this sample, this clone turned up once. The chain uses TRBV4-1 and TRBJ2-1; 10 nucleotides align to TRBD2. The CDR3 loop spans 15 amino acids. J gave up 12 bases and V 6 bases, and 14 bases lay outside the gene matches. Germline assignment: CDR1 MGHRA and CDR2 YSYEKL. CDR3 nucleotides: TGCGCCAGCAGAGTCGGGAGCGGGGGGGCCACTTTGCAGTTCTTC. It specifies CASRVGSGGATLQFF.

The CDR3 nucleotides read TGTGCCAGCAGCTTGGGGAGACTAGAGGATACGCAGTATTTT. Translating gives CASSLGRLEDTQYF. This rearrangement joins TRBV11-3 to TRBJ2-3; weak D call: TRBD2 (6 bases). The V gene lost 3 bases and the J gene lost 6 bases, with 13 bases spanning the gap. The CDR3 totals 14 residues. Per germline, CDR1 SGHNT and CDR2 YENEEA.

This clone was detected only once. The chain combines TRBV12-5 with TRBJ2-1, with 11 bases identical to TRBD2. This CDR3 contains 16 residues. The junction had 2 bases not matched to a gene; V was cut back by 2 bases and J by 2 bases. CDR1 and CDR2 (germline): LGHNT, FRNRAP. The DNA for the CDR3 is TGTGCTAGTGGTTTGCTAGCGGGGGGAACCTACAATGAGCAGTTCTTC. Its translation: CASGLLAGGTYNEQFF.

The CDR3 DNA reads as TGTGCCAGCATTGGCCAGGCGCGGGTGGGGTGGGGATTAAATTCACCCCTCCACTTT. Residues: CASIGQARVGWGLNSPLHF. The V and J genes are TRBV28 and TRBJ1-6; no reliable D call. The germline V and J ends were trimmed by 7 bases and 7 bases, with 29 bases remaining between them. Germline V gives CDR1 MDHEN, CDR2 SYDVKM. This CDR3 is 19 amino acids long. Supplemented by reference TRBV28 and TRBJ1-6, the full variable domain reads DVKVTQSSRYLVKRTGEKVFLECVQDMDHENMFWYRQDPGLGLRLIYFSYDVKMKEKGDIPEGYSVSREKKERFSLILESASTNQTSMYLCASIGQARVGWGLNSPLHFGNGTRLTVT.

CDR3 in amino acids: CASSHGSGAGYGYTF. The CDR3 DNA reads TGTGCCAGCAGCCATGGGAGCGGGGCGGGCTATGGCTACACCTTC. V is TRBV3-1 (or the pseudogene TRBV3-2) and J is TRBJ1-2; D may be TRBD1 (5 bases). The CDR3 covers 15 residues. Trimming pared 3 bases from V and 4 bases from J, leaving 15 bases between. Per the germline V gene, CDR1 is LGHDT and CDR2 is YNNKEL (reference sequence).

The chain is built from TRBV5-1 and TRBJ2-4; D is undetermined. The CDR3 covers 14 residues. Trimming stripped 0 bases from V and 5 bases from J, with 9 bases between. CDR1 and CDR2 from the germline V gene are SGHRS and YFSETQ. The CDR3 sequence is CASSLGNRENIQYF. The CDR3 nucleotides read TGCGCCAGCAGCTTGGGGAACAGAGAAAACATTCAGTACTTC.

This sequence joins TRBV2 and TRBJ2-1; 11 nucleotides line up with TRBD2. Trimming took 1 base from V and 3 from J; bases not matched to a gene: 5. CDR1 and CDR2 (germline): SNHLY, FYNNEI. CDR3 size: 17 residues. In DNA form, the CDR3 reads TGTGCCAGCAGTGAAGGGGTAGCGGGAGGGTTCTACAATGAGCAGTTCTTC. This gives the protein CASSEGVAGGFYNEQFF.

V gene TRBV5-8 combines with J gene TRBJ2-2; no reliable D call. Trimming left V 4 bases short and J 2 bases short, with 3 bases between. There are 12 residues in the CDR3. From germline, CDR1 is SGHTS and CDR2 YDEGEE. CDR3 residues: CASSRNTGELFF. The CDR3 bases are TGTGCCAGCAGCCGTAACACCGGGGAGCTGTTTTTT.

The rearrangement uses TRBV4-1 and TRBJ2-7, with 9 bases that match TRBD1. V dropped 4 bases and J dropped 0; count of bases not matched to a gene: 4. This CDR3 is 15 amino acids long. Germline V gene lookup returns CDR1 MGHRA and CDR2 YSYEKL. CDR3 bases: TGCGCCAGCAGCCCGGGACAGGGCCTCTCCTACGAGCAGTACTTC. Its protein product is CASSPGQGLSYEQYF.

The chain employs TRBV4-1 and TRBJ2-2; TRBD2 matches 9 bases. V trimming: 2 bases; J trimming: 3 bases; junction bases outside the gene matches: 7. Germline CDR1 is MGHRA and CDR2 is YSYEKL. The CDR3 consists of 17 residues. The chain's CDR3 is CASSQPYSGRDTGELFF. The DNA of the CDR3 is TGCGCCAGCAGCCAACCCTATAGCGGGAGAGACACCGGGGAGCTGTTTTTT.

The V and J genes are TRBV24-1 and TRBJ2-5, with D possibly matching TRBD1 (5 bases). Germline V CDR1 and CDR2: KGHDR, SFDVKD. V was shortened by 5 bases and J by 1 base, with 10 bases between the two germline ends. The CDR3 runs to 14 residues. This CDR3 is CATSGDRVQETQYF. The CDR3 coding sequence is TGTGCCACCAGTGGTGACAGAGTCCAAGAGACCCAGTACTTC.

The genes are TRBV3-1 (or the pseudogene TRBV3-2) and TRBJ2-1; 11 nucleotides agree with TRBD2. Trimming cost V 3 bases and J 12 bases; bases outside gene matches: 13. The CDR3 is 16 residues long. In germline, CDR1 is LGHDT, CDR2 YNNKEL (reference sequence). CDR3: CASSQLTGTSGGGQFF. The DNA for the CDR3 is TGTGCCAGCAGCCAGTTAACCGGGACTAGCGGAGGGGGGCAGTTCTTC.